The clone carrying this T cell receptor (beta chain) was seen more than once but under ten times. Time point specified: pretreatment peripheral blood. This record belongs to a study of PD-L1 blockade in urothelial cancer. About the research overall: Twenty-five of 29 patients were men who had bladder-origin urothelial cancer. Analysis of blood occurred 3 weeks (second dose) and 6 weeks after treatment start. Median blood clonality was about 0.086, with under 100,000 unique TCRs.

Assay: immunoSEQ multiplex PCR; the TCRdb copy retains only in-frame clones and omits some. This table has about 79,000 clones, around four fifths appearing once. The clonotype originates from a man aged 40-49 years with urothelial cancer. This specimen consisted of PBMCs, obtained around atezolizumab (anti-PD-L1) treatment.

The CDR3 DNA reads as TGTGCCAGCAGCCTCCAGGCACTCACGAACACCGGGGAGCTGTTTTTT. Translating gives CASSLQALTNTGELFF. The chain couples TRBV9 to TRBJ2-2; no reliable D call. This CDR3 is 16 amino acids long. Germline V lookup: CDR1 SGDLS, CDR2 YYNGEE. Trimming removed 4 bases from V and 0 bases from J, with 13 bases in between.